A single sample is the source of the 10 T cell receptor beta chains below, sequenced in a study of technical replicates of blood from several donors. The table came from immunoSEQ multiplex PCR; TCRdb's copy has only in-frame clones and leaves some out. The table records 62,000 or so clones, around 90% of them present only once. Input material: PBMCs. These receptors came from a human donor in good health. Some clones in this sample may be carry-over from other donors' samples.

This clone appeared once. This chain joins TRBV4-3 and TRBJ2-2; 16 positions agree with TRBD2. The germline V gene encodes CDR1 LGHNA and CDR2 YSLEER. The junction had 7 bases not matched to a gene; V was cut back by 2 bases and J by 7 bases. CDR3 length equals 18 residues. CDR3 loop: CASSQPGLAGGTGGELFF. The DNA of the CDR3 is TGCGCCAGCAGCCAACCGGGACTAGCGGGGGGGACGGGCGGGGAGCTGTTTTTT.

The V call is TRBV7-3, the J call TRBJ2-1, with TRBD2 identical over 11 bases. This CDR3 contains 15 residues. Germline V gene sequence: CDR1 SGHTA, CDR2 FQGTGA. The V and J ends lost 3 bases and 4 bases, in that order; junction bases with no gene match: 2. The CDR3 coding sequence is TGTGCCAGCAGCTTTGGACTAGCGGGTTACAATGAGCAGTTCTTC. This sequence encodes CASSFGLAGYNEQFF.

The chain uses TRBV25-1 and TRBJ1-1, with 9 positions matching TRBD1. Per the germline V gene, CDR1 is MGHDK and CDR2 is SYGVNS. The V and J ends lost 6 bases and 6 bases, in that order; junction bases with no gene match: 11. This CDR3 contains 15 residues. CDR3 amino acids: CASRPPRTGVAEAFF. The CDR3 DNA reads as TGTGCCAGCAGACCCCCTCGGACAGGGGTCGCTGAAGCTTTCTTT.

The CDR3 DNA reads TGTGCCAGCAGTGACCCGGTAGGGGACAGGGGGCTTTTTGGCTACACCTTC. Translation: CASSDPVGDRGLFGYTF. V is TRBV25-1 and J is TRBJ1-2; 12 bases fit TRBD1. The CDR3 contains 17 residues. Trimming cost V 3 bases and J 7 bases; bases outside gene matches: 12. Germline V lookup: CDR1 MGHDK, CDR2 SYGVNS.

This clone was recorded a few times. The rearrangement joins TRBV19 to TRBJ1-5; 9 nucleotides agree with TRBD1. Germline CDR1 is LNHDA and CDR2 is SQIVND (reference sequence). V trimming: 7 bases; J trimming: 6 bases; junction bases outside the gene matches: 7. The CDR3 is made up of 14 amino acids. Here the CDR3 reads CASTDRGEFQPQHF. The CDR3 nucleotides are TGTGCCAGTACTGACAGGGGGGAATTTCAGCCCCAGCATTTT.

This clone was found a few times. The chain uses TRBV10-3 and TRBJ1-1; 7 nucleotides match TRBD1. Germline lookup yields CDR1 ENHRY and CDR2 SYGVKD. The CDR3 extends over 14 amino acids. The ends lost 3 bases at V and 9 bases at J; junction bases unmatched: 10. The CDR3 loop reads CAISEGGAGSKAFF. CDR3 sequence (DNA): TGTGCCATCAGTGAAGGGGGCGCCGGGTCGAAAGCTTTCTTT.

The V call is TRBV6-4, the J call TRBJ2-1, with TRBD2 identical over 9 bases. Germline loops: CDR1 MRHNA, CDR2 SNTAGT. The CDR3 covers 15 residues. J gave up 7 bases and V 0 bases, and 4 bases lay outside the gene matches. This CDR3 reads CASSDSSSGVNEQFF. In nucleotides, the CDR3 is TGTGCCAGCAGTGACTCTTCTAGCGGGGTTAATGAGCAGTTCTTC.

This chain joins TRBV7-2 and TRBJ2-7, with 7 bases aligning to TRBD2. This CDR3 has 15 amino acids. V gave up 0 bases and J gave up 7 bases; unmatched junction bases: 9. The V gene's germline CDR1 is SGHTA and CDR2 FQGNSA. CDR3 loop: CASSLAGGSSGEQYF. DNA for the CDR3: TGTGCCAGCAGCTTAGCTGGCGGGAGCTCAGGGGAGCAGTACTTC.

This chain connects TRBV18 to TRBJ2-3; 14 bases fit TRBD2. The junction had 14 bases not matched to a gene; V was cut back by 3 bases and J by 3 bases. The CDR3 is made up of 20 amino acids. Germline V gene sequence: CDR1 KGHSH, CDR2 LQKENI. The CDR3 coding sequence is TGTGCCAGCTCACCTTCACAGCTTTCCGGGACTAGCGGGGGAACAGATACGCAGTATTTT. Translating it yields CASSPSQLSGTSGGTDTQYF.

This sequence joins TRBV18 and TRBJ1-2; D is possibly TRBD1 (6 bases). CDR1 and CDR2 from the germline V gene are KGHSH and LQKENI. V lost 3 bases to trimming and J lost 8 bases, with 19 bases between them. The length of the CDR3 is 15 residues. The CDR3 region is CASSPSGEVWGGYTF. For the CDR3, the DNA is TGTGCCAGCTCACCTTCAGGGGAAGTTTGGGGCGGCTACACCTTC.